The source of this TCR beta chain is a study of blood T cell repertoires in COVID-19. Study-level information: T cells, B-cell-depleted T cells, or PBMCs provided the cDNA or gDNA that served as material.

From germline, CDR1 is MDHEN and CDR2 SYDVKM. The CDR3 is 12 amino acids. Trimming left V 8 bases short and J 6 bases short, with 10 bases between. This table comes from immunoSEQ multiplex PCR, and its TCRdb copy is limited to in-frame clones, with some not included. The profile shows approximately 90,000 clones, roughly 83% of them singletons. Concerning this clone itself: Other nucleotide sequences from this sample produce the same CDR3.

The material sequenced was peripheral blood. This sequence was found in a woman aged 80 or older with active or convalescent COVID-19. The chain has TRBV28 and TRBJ2-2, with D perhaps matching TRBD1 (7 bases). DNA of the CDR3: TGTGCCAGCGGCAGGGGGGCCGGGGAGCTGTTTTTT. It translates to CASGRGAGELFF.